This T cell receptor (beta chain) was captured in a study of T cells after posttransplantation cyclophosphamide. Whole-study findings and limits: Donor CD8+ memory clones often dominated recipient blood repertoires at later times.

Sequencing used immunoSEQ multiplex PCR; TCRdb keeps in-frame clones, though not all of them. Among around 10,000 clones listed, more than 95% were seen once. The naive gate required viable CD3+CD4+ or CD3+CD8+ cells with CCR7+CD45RA+CD45RO-CD95-CD27+CD28+ phenotype. Trimming removed 5 bases from V and 5 bases from J, with 10 bases in between. Germline V lookup: CDR1 LNHNV, CDR2 YYDKDF (reference sequence). The CDR3 runs to 13 residues. Comments on this clone: Its specificity is not known.

The sequencing sample was made of naive CD4+ T cells sorted from PBMCs. This sequence was found in a woman aged 55-75 years in good health, CMV-negative, and a related stem cell transplant donor. The rearrangement links TRBV15 to TRBJ1-5; the D is unclear. The CDR3 spells CATSRRPDQPQHF. DNA for the CDR3: TGTGCCACCAGCCGGCGGCCCGATCAGCCCCAGCATTTT.